These T cell receptor beta chains were read from a single sample in a study of cytomegalovirus exposure and HLA in healthy donors. Measured with immunoSEQ multiplex PCR; TCRdb has only the in-frame clones, and not every one. The data hold 170,000 or so clones, with around 82% observed a single time. Sequencing was carried out using PBMCs. The receptors here all came from a woman aged 45-65 years in good health and CMV-seropositive. Each CDR3 is given with its conserved first and last residue. A D gene is named only where the DNA matches it firmly. Clone size is not always given. Where it is, it says once, few, many or a class for expanded clones.

TRBD1	TRBV6-6	.	TRBJ2-7	TGTGCCAGCAGTCTCCCACGGGACAGGGCAGACGAGCAGTACTTC	CASSLPRDRADEQYF
.	TRBV9	.	TRBJ2-5	TGTGCCAGCAGCTCTCAGGGGGGCGCTGAGACCCAGTACTTC	CASSSQGGAETQYF
.	TRBV4-1	.	TRBJ1-2	TGCGCCAGCAGCCAAGAGAGGACCGGGAGCCAAATTAACTATGGCTACACCTTC	CASSQERTGSQINYGYTF
.	TRBV2	.	TRBJ1-4	TGTGCCGGAAAGGGGGCAACTAATGAAAAACTGTTTTTT	CAGKGATNEKLFF
.	TRBV30	.	TRBJ1-2	TGTGCCTTATCACCCCGGAGAGATGGCTACACCTTC	CALSPRRDGYTF
TRBD2	TRBV5-6	few	TRBJ2-7	TGTGCCAGCAGCCCCCGACTAGCGGGGGGGCGAGGGTACGAGCAGTACTTC	CASSPRLAGGRGYEQYF
.	TRBV5-6	.	TRBJ2-4	TGTGCCAGCAGCTCCGGGGCGGGGTTAGCCAAAAACATTCAGTACTTC	CASSSGAGLAKNIQYF
TRBD1	TRBV28	once	TRBJ1-6	TGTGCCATCACCCGGGACAGGAGCTCCTATAATTCACCCCTCCACTTT	CAITRDRSSYNSPLHF
TRBD1	TRBV2	few	TRBJ1-3	TGTGCCAGCAGTCGGGACAGGGTAGGGGGAAACACCATATATTTT	CASSRDRVGGNTIYF
TRBD2	TRBV5-5	few	TRBJ2-7	TGTGCCAGCAGCCCTAATGCCGGGACTAGCGTCGCCTACGAGCAGTACTTC	CASSPNAGTSVAYEQYF
TRBD1	TRBV27	.	TRBJ2-7	TGTGCCAGCAGGGGGAAATGGACAGGGAGATACGAGCAGTACTTC	CASRGKWTGRYEQYF
.	TRBV5-6	.	TRBJ1-1	TGTGCCAGCTCCAGACAGAGATATAACACTGAAGCTTTCTTT	CASSRQRYNTEAFF
.	TRBV5-1	.	TRBJ2-1	TGCGCCAGCAGCTTGGTTCCAGGGGAAAATGAGCAGTTCTTC	CASSLVPGENEQFF
TRBD2	TRBV5-8	.	TRBJ2-5	TGTGCCAGCAGCTTGGGTCGGACTAGCAGGGAGACCCAGTACTTC	CASSLGRTSRETQYF
TRBD1	TRBV9	.	TRBJ1-6	TGTGCCAGTTCCAGGCGGGACAGATCACCCCTCCACTTT	CASSRRDRSPLHF
.	TRBV7-8	.	TRBJ2-3	TGTGCCAGCAGCCCTAACGAGCCTCATACGCAGTATTTT	CASSPNEPHTQYF
.	TRBV15	.	TRBJ1-6	TGTGCCACCAGCAAGGACAGTACGGGTTATAATTCACCCCTCCACTTT	CATSKDSTGYNSPLHF
.	TRBV5-4	.	TRBJ2-3	TGTGCCAGCAGTTACGAGGCGGGCAGACTCACAGATACGCAGTATTTT	CASSYEAGRLTDTQYF
TRBD2	TRBV7-9	.	TRBJ2-5	TGTGCCAGCAGTTCCAGCGGGGGCGGGGAGACCCAGTACTTC	CASSSSGGGETQYF
TRBD2	TRBV6-6	.	TRBJ2-3	TGTGCCAGCAGTTACGGGGGGGTGGCAGATACGCAGTATTTT	CASSYGGVADTQYF
TRBD1	TRBV2	.	TRBJ2-2	TGTGCCAGCAGTGAAGCGCGAACAGGGGCAAACACCGGGGAGCTGTTTTTT	CASSEARTGANTGELFF
.	TRBV6-8	.	TRBJ1-6	TGTGCCAGCAAATTACAGAGTTCCTGTTATTCACCCCTCCACTTT	CASKLQSSCYSPLHF
TRBD2	TRBV6-5	.	TRBJ2-5	TGTGCCAGCAGTTACCAGTTCGGGGGGGCCGGAGAGACCCAGTACTTC	CASSYQFGGAGETQYF
TRBD2	TRBV5-1	few	TRBJ2-2	TGCGCCAGTGGACTAGCGGGGGCTAACACCGGGGAGCTGTTTTTT	CASGLAGANTGELFF
TRBD2	TRBV7-6	.	TRBJ2-7	TGTGCCAGCAGTCCCGGGACTAGCGGGGGGGCCTACGAGCAGTACTTC	CASSPGTSGGAYEQYF
.	TRBV5-6	.	TRBJ1-2	TGTGCCAGCAGCTTGGACACAGACTATGGCTACACCTTC	CASSLDTDYGYTF
.	TRBV2	.	TRBJ1-6	TGTGCCAGCAGTGAGTCCAGGGTGCATAATTCACCCCTCCACTTT	CASSESRVHNSPLHF
TRBD1	TRBV6-5	.	TRBJ2-7	TGTGCCAGCAGTTATATCGGACAGGCCTCCTACGAGCAGTACTTC	CASSYIGQASYEQYF
TRBD2	TRBV7-8	few	TRBJ2-1	TGTGCCAGCAGCTCGACTTGGCGGGGGGTTTCGGGCAATGAGCAGTTCTTC	CASSSTWRGVSGNEQFF
.	TRBV19	once	TRBJ1-3	TGTGCCAGTAGTGGGGCCCACGAAGCCTCTGGAAACACCATATATTTT	CASSGAHEASGNTIYF
.	TRBV6-1	.	TRBJ1-4	TGTGCCAGCAGTGAAGCTGGAGAGGGTGAAAAACTGTTTTTT	CASSEAGEGEKLFF
TRBD1	TRBV11-2	.	TRBJ1-6	TGTGCCAGCAGCTTAGCCGGGACAGGGTATAATTCACCCCTCCACTTT	CASSLAGTGYNSPLHF
.	TRBV14	.	TRBJ1-1	TGTGCCAGCAGCCAGGCAGTCTTGAACACTGAAGCTTTCTTT	CASSQAVLNTEAFF
.	TRBV18	once	TRBJ2-5	TGTGCCAGCTCACCGAGCGGAGAGACCCAGTACTTC	CASSPSGETQYF
TRBD2	TRBV9	once	TRBJ2-3	TGTGCCAGCAGCGTAGGGGCGGGGGGTACAGATACGCAGTATTTT	CASSVGAGGTDTQYF
.	TRBV9	.	TRBJ2-6	TGTGCCAGCAGCGTAGACAGGGTCTCTGGGGCCAACGTCCTGACTTTC	CASSVDRVSGANVLTF
TRBD2	TRBV9	.	TRBJ2-5	TGTGCCAGCACCGCTGGACTAGCGGGGGGGCAAGAGACCCAGTACTTC	CASTAGLAGGQETQYF
TRBD1	TRBV5-1	.	TRBJ2-3	TGCGCCAGCAGCTCCAAAACAGGGGGTGAGGACACAGATACGCAGTATTTT	CASSSKTGGEDTDTQYF
TRBD1	TRBV27	.	TRBJ1-1	TGTGCCAGCAGTTATGCAGGGGGATGGAACACTGAAGCTTTCTTT	CASSYAGGWNTEAFF
TRBD1	TRBV5-1	.	TRBJ1-6	TGCGCCAGCAGCTTCGCCTGGGACAGATATAATTCACCCCTCCACTTT	CASSFAWDRYNSPLHF
.	TRBV6-1	.	TRBJ2-5	TGTGCCAGCAGTCGGACTGCCTCGTGGGCCCAGTACTTC	CASSRTASWAQYF
.	TRBV6-1	.	TRBJ2-6	TGTGCCAGCAGTAGTACAGTTTCTGGGGCCAACGTCCTGACTTTC	CASSSTVSGANVLTF
.	TRBV10-1	once	TRBJ1-6	TGCGCCAGCTTTAACAGGAATAGTTCGCCCCCCCTCCACTTT	CASFNRNSSPPLHF
.	TRBV28	.	TRBJ1-1	TGTGCCAGCAGTCAACAGGGTCGGACCACTGAAGCTTTCTTT	CASSQQGRTTEAFF
.	TRBV7-6	.	TRBJ2-2	TGTGCCAGCAGCTCGTCTAGGACCGGGGAGCTGTTTTTT	CASSSSRTGELFF
TRBD1	TRBV5-6	few	TRBJ2-6	TGTGCCAGCTGTCAGGACAGGTACTCTGGGGCCAACGTCCTGACTTTC	CASCQDRYSGANVLTF
TRBD1	TRBV5-8	.	TRBJ1-4	TGTGCCAGCAGCTGGCCGGGACAGGGGGATGAAAAACTGTTTTTT	CASSWPGQGDEKLFF
.	TRBV6-1	.	TRBJ1-5	TGTGCCAGCAGTGTCGCGCTCGGGGGGCCCCAGCATTTT	CASSVALGGPQHF